This T cell receptor (beta chain) was profiled in a study of T-cell reconstitution after alpha-beta-depleted transplantation in children. TCRbeta library construction was performed incorporating unique molecular identifiers. TCRdb used MiXCR to reprocess the PCR reads, holding one entry per CDR3 protein. The sample records hundreds of thousands of distinct CDR3 sequences, around 13% being singletons. This clonotype was detected ten times or more. The antigen is unknown. Germline V lookup: CDR1 MNHEY, CDR2 SMNVEV (reference sequence). The CDR3 contains 16 residues. V shed 2 bases and J shed 0 bases, with 10 bases lying between them. General study results and limits: A year post-transplant, T-cell counts and diversity derived mostly from newly produced T cells. Some patients' high day-60 TCRbeta diversity was attributed to recipient cells surviving conditioning. Expanded clones from the graft, numbering several hundred, reportedly supplied alpha-beta T cells about two months after transplant.

The origin of this receptor is a male patient younger than 18 who had a stem cell transplant for acute myeloid leukemia, so the T cells may come from the graft donor. The material sequenced was PBMCs, mostly from graft donor cells, taken 360 days after TCRalphabeta/CD19-depleted stem cell transplant. V usage is TRBV27 and J usage is TRBJ2-2; D is ambiguous. The CDR3 bases are TGTGCCAGCAGTTTAGGATGGGTCCCGAACACCGGGGAGCTGTTTTTT. Residues: CASSLGWVPNTGELFF.